This T cell receptor (beta chain) was observed in a study of cytomegalovirus exposure and HLA in healthy donors. Trimming took off 5 bases at V and 6 bases at J, with 13 bases between the two ends. CDR3 length: 13 amino acids. Germline CDR1 and CDR2: LNHDA and SQIVND (reference sequence). PCR was performed using 60 Vbeta and 13 Jbeta primers. The method was immunoSEQ multiplex PCR; TCRdb's version includes in-frame clones alone and lacks a portion of them. The sample lists 140,000 to 150,000 clones, about 73% occurring once. The sample comprised PBMCs. This TCR was sampled from an older woman in good health and CMV-seropositive. This sequence joins TRBV19 and TRBJ1-1; tentatively, D is TRBD1 (5 bases). Here the CDR3 reads CASSSRGSAEAFF. In DNA, the CDR3 is TGTGCCAGTAGTTCGCGGGGGTCGGCTGAAGCTTTCTTT.